The 23 T cell receptor beta chains in this list originate from one sample, sequenced in a study of blood T cell repertoires in COVID-19. Method: immunoSEQ multiplex PCR; TCRdb's copy keeps in-frame clones and lacks some. In the table there are around 180,000 clones, over 75% of which are singletons. Sequenced input: peripheral blood. These receptor sequences come from a human donor with active or convalescent COVID-19. The donor label of this sample is uncertain.

The V and J genes are TRBV18 and TRBJ2-5, with D uncertain. Germline V gene sequence: CDR1 KGHSH, CDR2 LQKENI. The CDR3 extends over 15 amino acids. V lost 0 bases, J lost 2 bases, and 10 bases lay in between. CDR3 residues: CASSPPRNLQETQYF. In nucleotides, the CDR3 is TGTGCCAGCTCACCACCGAGAAATTTACAAGAGACCCAGTACTTC.

The CDR3 coding sequence is TGCGCCAGCAGCTTGGTAGGCGGGAATGGTTACGAGCAGTACTTC. Encoded protein: CASSLVGGNGYEQYF. V gene TRBV5-1 combines with J gene TRBJ2-7; possibly TRBD2 for D (6 bases). The length of the CDR3 is 15 residues. The germline gives CDR1 SGHRS, CDR2 YFSETQ. V gave up 0 bases and J gave up 4 bases, with 14 bases separating them.

The CDR3: CASSQDQSGVAFF. In DNA form, the CDR3 reads TGTGCCAGCAGCCAAGATCAATCGGGAGTAGCTTTCTTT. This rearrangement joins TRBV14 to TRBJ1-1; no clear D gene. V lost 0 bases, J lost 10 bases, and 12 bases lay in between. CDR1 SGHDN and CDR2 FVKESK come from the germline V gene. CDR3 size: 13 residues.

This CDR3 is CASSLGGDGNSPLHF. The CDR3 DNA reads as TGTGCCAGCAGCTTGGGGGGTGACGGAAATTCACCCCTCCACTTT. The rearrangement links TRBV7-6 to TRBJ1-6; maybe TRBD1 (5 bases). V lost 3 bases and J lost 7, with 13 bases in between. Per the germline V gene, CDR1 is SGHVS and CDR2 is FNYEAQ. This CDR3 has 15 residues.

The V call is TRBV19, the J call TRBJ1-2; 11 positions match TRBD1. The germline V gene encodes CDR1 LNHDA and CDR2 SQIVND (reference sequence). This CDR3 has 14 amino acids. Unmatched junction bases numbered 6, after V lost 4 bases and J lost 8 bases. The DNA for the CDR3 is TGTGCCAGTAGTAGGACAGGGGGCAACGGGGGCTACACCTTC. Translation gives CASSRTGGNGGYTF.

The genes are TRBV5-1 and TRBJ2-7; D may be TRBD2 (5 bases). This CDR3 has 14 amino acids. The V end was cut by 2 bases, the J end by 6 bases, with 15 bases between. Germline-derived CDR1 and CDR2 are SGHRS and YFSETQ. The CDR3 DNA follows: TGCGCCAGCAGCTTCGCGGAACCGAGGGTCGAGCAGTACTTC. Translated: CASSFAEPRVEQYF.

This chain links TRBV4-1 with TRBJ2-3; 7 nucleotides match TRBD1. CDR1 is MGHRA and CDR2 is YSYEKL in the germline V gene. J lost 6 bases, V lost 1 base, and 10 bases had no gene match. The CDR3 runs to 16 residues. The DNA of the CDR3 is TGCGCCAGCAGCCAAGCAACAGGGGCCAATAGGGATACGCAGTATTTT. It yields the protein CASSQATGANRDTQYF.

V usage is TRBV7-3 and J usage is TRBJ2-3; 9 bases map to TRBD2. The CDR3 is made up of 16 amino acids. The germline gives CDR1 SGHTA, CDR2 FQGTGA. Unmatched junction bases numbered 5, after V lost 2 bases and J lost 2 bases. The CDR3 is CASSLGASGATDTQYF. CDR3 bases: TGTGCCAGCAGCTTAGGTGCTAGCGGGGCCACAGATACGCAGTATTTT. The full variable domain, rest sourced from reference TRBV7-3 and TRBJ2-3, is GAGVSQTPSNKVTEKGKYVELRCDPISGHTALYWYRQSLGQGPEFLIYFQGTGAADDSGLPNDRFFAVRPEGSVSTLKIQRTERGDSAVYLCASSLGASGATDTQYFGPGTRLTVL.

DNA of the CDR3: TGTGCCAGCAGTTACAGGGAAAAACTGTTTTTT. Protein: CASSYREKLFF. The chain couples TRBV12-3 or TRBV12-4 to TRBJ1-4; TRBD1 is a possible D gene (5 bases). CDR3 length: 11 residues. Trimming removed 4 bases at V and 8 bases at J, with 5 bases between.

The chain links TRBV6-5 to TRBJ2-7, with D possibly matching TRBD2 (6 bases). V gave up 6 bases and J gave up 2 bases, with 17 bases separating them. Germline CDR1 and CDR2: MNHEY and SVGAGI. CDR3 length: 15 residues. This chain's CDR3 is CASSRRLDGAYEQYF. For the CDR3, the DNA is TGTGCCAGCAGCAGAAGACTAGACGGAGCCTACGAGCAGTACTTC.

The V and J genes are TRBV19 and TRBJ2-5; perhaps TRBD1 as D (5 bases). The CDR3 runs 16 residues. The V end was cut by 4 bases, the J end by 3 bases, with 18 bases between. Germline V gene lookup returns CDR1 LNHDA and CDR2 SQIVND (reference sequence). The DNA for the CDR3 is TGTGCCAGTAGTAAACGGACACCCGCCCCTAAAGAGACCCAGTACTTC. This translates into CASSKRTPAPKETQYF.

V usage is TRBV4-2 and J usage is TRBJ2-3; 10 nucleotides line up with TRBD2. The CDR3 is made up of 17 amino acids. Germline-derived CDR1 and CDR2 are LGHNA and YNFKEQ. V dropped 0 bases and J dropped 1; count of bases not matched to a gene: 4. Here the CDR3 reads CASSQDQRGGGTDTQYF. In DNA, the CDR3 is TGTGCCAGCAGCCAAGATCAGCGGGGGGGCGGCACAGATACGCAGTATTTT.

The V gene is TRBV5-1, the J gene TRBJ1-2; D is undetermined. The ends were cut back, 0 bases at V and 6 bases at J, with 12 bases in the middle. The CDR3 is made up of 14 amino acids. The germline V gene has CDR1 SGHRS and CDR2 YFSETQ. The CDR3 protein is CASSLVRGKDGYTF. In DNA, the CDR3 is TGCGCCAGCAGCTTGGTCCGGGGAAAAGATGGCTACACCTTC.

This clone was recorded once. This chain uses TRBV4-1 with TRBJ2-2; the D gene is possibly TRBD2 (5 bases). The V end lost 4 bases, the J end lost 0 bases, and 12 bases lay between the germline ends. CDR1 and CDR2 (germline): MGHRA, YSYEKL. The CDR3 has 16 residues. CDR3 residues: CASSRGVATNTGELFF. CDR3 DNA: TGCGCCAGCAGCCGGGGAGTGGCGACGAACACCGGGGAGCTGTTTTTT.

The chain couples TRBV5-1 to TRBJ2-7; no clear D gene. This CDR3 is built from 14 residues. Germline CDR1 SGHRS, CDR2 YFSETQ. V shed 0 bases and J shed 3 bases, with 10 bases lying between them. CDR3 protein: CASSLELPGYEQYF. Here the CDR3 DNA reads TGCGCCAGCAGCTTGGAACTCCCGGGCTACGAGCAGTACTTC.

This chain connects TRBV19 to TRBJ1-5; D perhaps matches TRBD1 (6 bases). The V gene's germline CDR1 is LNHDA and CDR2 SQIVND (reference sequence). V lost 3 bases, J lost 7 bases, and 19 bases lay in between. This CDR3 has 16 residues. The CDR3 loop reads CASSITGYRVGQPQHF. The CDR3 region has the DNA TGTGCCAGTAGTATTACGGGGTACAGGGTGGGGCAGCCCCAGCATTTT.

This clone has only one observation. The V call is TRBV4-2, the J call TRBJ2-3; 9 bases are shared with TRBD2. The CDR3 is 15 amino acids. The V gene's germline CDR1 is LGHNA and CDR2 YNFKEQ. With V trimmed by 1 base and J by 12 bases, 11 bases remained unmatched. The CDR3 DNA reads TGTGCCAGCAGCCAAGGGAATATCGCGGGAGGGTTACAGTATTTT. It codes for CASSQGNIAGGLQYF.

The chain carries TRBV6-5 and TRBJ1-4, with 8 bases matching TRBD1. J was trimmed by 7 bases and V by 8 bases; bases with no gene match: 9. The CDR3 has 14 residues. Germline assignment: CDR1 MNHEY and CDR2 SVGAGI. CDR3 nucleotide sequence: TGTGCCAGCCAGACAGGGGCGGGAGTTGAAAAACTGTTTTTT. Its translation: CASQTGAGVEKLFF.

The chain links TRBV2 to TRBJ2-2, with D possibly TRBD1 on 6 matching bases. This CDR3 has 15 residues. V lost 5 bases and J lost 5, with 15 bases in between. In germline, CDR1 is SNHLY, CDR2 FYNNEI. CDR3 DNA sequence: TGTGCCAGCAGTCTATCTGGGACACTTACCGGGGAGCTGTTTTTT. Translated, it gives CASSLSGTLTGELFF.

This clone was detected only a few times. CDR3 protein: CASSPQGKDYEQYF. The CDR3 nucleotides are TGTGCCAGTAGTCCACAGGGGAAAGACTACGAGCAGTACTTC. J is TRBJ2-7 and V is TRBV19, with 7 nucleotides matching TRBD1. Germline CDR1 is LNHDA and CDR2 is SQIVND (reference sequence). The CDR3 spans 14 residues. J gave up 3 bases and V 5 bases, and 7 bases lay outside the gene matches.

The chain uses TRBV7-9 and TRBJ1-2; TRBD1 matches at 7 bases. Germline V gene data show CDR1 as SEHNR and CDR2 as FQNEAQ (reference sequence). V lost 6 bases, J lost 5 bases, and 9 bases stayed unmatched. The CDR3 has 14 residues. Written as DNA, the CDR3 is TGTGCCAGCAGTAACACAGGGGAGACTTATGGCTACACCTTC. It encodes CASSNTGETYGYTF.

CDR3 amino acids: CASGETGNTDTQYF. In DNA, the CDR3 is TGTGCCAGTGGGGAGACAGGGAACACAGATACGCAGTATTTT. The chain uses TRBV9 and TRBJ2-3; 7 bases are shared with TRBD1. This CDR3 is 14 amino acids long. The germline gives CDR1 SGDLS, CDR2 YYNGEE. Trimming cost V 8 bases and J 2 bases; bases outside gene matches: 8. Based on the CDR3 plus reference TRBV9 and TRBJ2-3, the full variable domain is DSGVTQTPKHLITATGQRVTLRCSPRSGDLSVYWYQQSLDQGLQFLIQYYNGEERAKGNILERFSAQQFPDLHSELNLSSLELGDSALYFCASGETGNTDTQYFGPGTRLTVL.

The chain couples TRBV6-2 or TRBV6-3 to TRBJ2-7; D gene ambiguous. Germline V CDR1 and CDR2: MNHEY, SVGEGT. The ends were cut back, 2 bases at V and 1 base at J, with 15 bases in the middle. The CDR3 extends over 16 amino acids. The CDR3 here is CASSYNRADFSYEQYF. The CDR3, as DNA: TGTGCCAGCAGTTACAACCGCGCGGATTTTTCCTACGAGCAGTACTTC.